The 2 T cell receptor beta chains in this list originate from one sample, sequenced in a study of cytomegalovirus exposure and HLA in healthy donors. The primer mix had 60 Vbeta and 13 Jbeta primers. Some clones are missing from TCRdb's copy, which holds only in-frame ones; the method was immunoSEQ multiplex PCR. Of 100,000 to 150,000 clones listed, 15% to 20% are singletons. The source material was PBMCs. These receptors were obtained from a female donor in good health and CMV-seropositive.

This chain joins TRBV28 and TRBJ2-7; a weak D match, TRBD2 (6 bases). The CDR3 contains 16 residues. V dropped 4 bases and J dropped 2 bases, with 18 bases sitting between them. Germline V gene lookup returns CDR1 MDHEN and CDR2 SYDVKM. The DNA of the CDR3 is TGTGCCAGCAGTTCTGCCAGGGAGGCCTACACCTACGAGCAGTACTTC. This gives the protein CASSSAREAYTYEQYF.

The chain carries TRBV7-8 and TRBJ2-7; no definite D call. The germline gives CDR1 SGHVS, CDR2 FQNEAQ. This CDR3 has 14 residues. V shed 0 bases and J shed 0 bases, with 6 bases lying between them. The CDR3 region has the DNA TGTGCCAGCAGCTTAGCTATCAGCTCCTACGAGCAGTACTTC. Its protein is CASSLAISSYEQYF.